The 22 T cell receptor beta chains listed next were all sequenced from one sample in a study of T-cell memory formation after mild COVID-19. TCRdb ran MiXCR on the 5' RACE reads and lists one entry per CDR3 protein. The table includes over 400,000 distinct CDR3 sequences, 23% detected once. Sequenced material: PBMCs or a T cell subset sorted from them (not recorded which). The receptor set was obtained from an adult woman who had mild COVID-19 (a few samples of this study predate the infection). Cell type and time point are not known.

This chain uses TRBV10-3 with TRBJ2-1, with TRBD2 matching 14 bases. This CDR3 has 18 residues. The junction had 8 bases not matched to a gene; V was cut back by 3 bases and J by 4 bases. From germline, CDR1 is ENHRY and CDR2 SYGVKD. The CDR3 here is CAISDPGLAGVEYNEQFF. Written as DNA, the CDR3 is TGTGCCATCAGTGACCCGGGACTAGCGGGAGTAGAGTACAATGAGCAGTTCTTC.

V usage is TRBV10-2 and J usage is TRBJ2-1; TRBD1 might be the D (6 bases). The length of the CDR3 is 13 residues. V was trimmed by 6 bases and J by 9 bases, leaving 15 bases between them. The germline V gene encodes CDR1 WSHSY and CDR2 SAAADI. In DNA form, the CDR3 reads TGCGCCAGCAGAGTAGGGGGAATGGTTGAGCAGTTCTTC. Its translation is CASRVGGMVEQFF.

The chain employs TRBV4-1 and TRBJ2-1, with 12 bases lining up with TRBD2. CDR1 and CDR2 from the germline V gene are MGHRA and YSYEKL. This CDR3 has 16 residues. Trimming at V came to 4 bases and at J to 7 bases, leaving 8 bases not matched to a gene. CDR3 sequence: CASSRLTSGGINEQFF. The CDR3 DNA is TGCGCCAGCAGCCGATTGACTAGCGGGGGAATAAATGAGCAGTTCTTC.

The chain has TRBV7-8 and TRBJ2-1; TRBD2 agrees at 10 bases. The CDR3 is 15 residues long. J lost 8 bases, V lost 1 base, and 5 bases had no gene match. Germline loops: CDR1 SGHVS, CDR2 FQNEAQ. In DNA form, the CDR3 reads TGTGCCAGCAGCTTAGAGCGGGAGGGCCTCGATGAGCAGTTCTTC. As protein: CASSLEREGLDEQFF.

The chain carries TRBV11-2 and TRBJ2-7, with no clear D. CDR1 and CDR2 (germline): SGHAT, FQNNGV. V was trimmed by 3 bases and J by 1 base, leaving 16 bases between them. CDR3 length equals 16 residues. CDR3 nucleotide sequence: TGTGCCAGCAGCTTTTTAGGCGGCGCCGCGTCCTACGAGCAGTACTTC. Protein sequence: CASSFLGGAASYEQYF.

V gene TRBV9 combines with J gene TRBJ2-2, with D perhaps matching TRBD1 or TRBD2 (7 bases each). Germline assignment: CDR1 SGDLS and CDR2 YYNGEE. This CDR3 region has 16 residues. V was pared by 0 bases and J by 4 bases, with 13 bases between. For the CDR3, the DNA is TGTGCCAGCAGCGTAGAGGCAGGGGGGGGCACCGGGGAGCTGTTTTTT. Translating gives CASSVEAGGGTGELFF.

This clonotype occurred a few times. The genes are TRBV5-1 and TRBJ1-4; D is unclear. Trimming left V 2 bases short and J 4 bases short, with 3 bases between. Per the germline V gene, CDR1 is SGHRS and CDR2 is YFSETQ. CDR3 length: 12 amino acids. CDR3 bases: TGCGCCAGCAGCTTTAATAATGAAAAACTGTTTTTT. It translates to CASSFNNEKLFF.

The rearrangement joins TRBV3-1 to TRBJ2-7; 7 positions match TRBD2. The germline V gene encodes CDR1 LGHDT and CDR2 YNNKEL (reference sequence). Unmatched junction bases numbered 2, after V lost 1 base and J lost 5 bases. The CDR3 is 13 amino acids. The CDR3 reads CASSQGLADEQYF. The CDR3 DNA sequence: TGTGCCAGCAGCCAAGGCCTAGCGGACGAGCAGTACTTC.

The genes are TRBV6-2 or TRBV6-3 and TRBJ2-1, with TRBD2 matching 16 bases. Germline V gene data show CDR1 as MNHEY and CDR2 as SVGEGT. V lost 8 bases to trimming and J lost 12 bases; unmatched junction nucleotides: 13. The CDR3 runs 16 residues. The CDR3 region is CASLPGTSGRGWGQFF. DNA for the CDR3: TGTGCCAGCCTACCCGGGACTAGCGGGAGGGGGTGGGGGCAGTTCTTC.

This clonotype was detected only a few times. The chain combines TRBV7-9 with TRBJ2-7, with D perhaps matching TRBD2 (6 bases). Germline V lookup: CDR1 SEHNR, CDR2 FQNEAQ (reference sequence). V gave up 5 bases and J gave up 2 bases, with 13 bases separating them. This CDR3 spans 14 amino acids. The CDR3 DNA sequence: TGTGCCAGCAGCCCTATGGGAGGAGCCTACGAGCAGTACTTC. Protein sequence: CASSPMGGAYEQYF.

V usage is TRBV2 and J usage is TRBJ2-7, with D perhaps matching TRBD1 (5 bases). CDR3 size: 13 residues. The germline V and J ends were trimmed by 7 bases and 5 bases, with 15 bases remaining between them. Germline values: CDR1 SNHLY, CDR2 FYNNEI. The CDR3 loop is CASNAGAPNEQYF. The CDR3 DNA reads TGTGCCAGCAACGCTGGGGCGCCCAACGAGCAGTACTTC.

The chain uses TRBV15 and TRBJ2-3, with D tentatively TRBD2 (5 bases). Germline V gene sequence: CDR1 LNHNV, CDR2 YYDKDF (reference sequence). The CDR3 runs 13 residues. With 9 bases removed from V and 2 bases from J, the gap between germline ends came to 12 bases. The CDR3 DNA reads as TGTGCCACGGCCGGACTCATCACAGATACGCAGTATTTT. Protein product: CATAGLITDTQYF. Drawing the rest from reference TRBV15 and TRBJ2-3, the complete variable domain is DAMVIQNPRYQVTQFGKPVTLSCSQTLNHNVMYWYQQKSSQAPKLLFHYYDKDFNNEADTPDNFQSRRPNTSFCFLDIRSPGLGDTAMYLCATAGLITDTQYFGPGTRLTVL.

V and J are TRBV29-1 and TRBJ2-7; D is unclear. This CDR3 has 15 amino acids. The germline V and J ends were trimmed by 4 bases and 2 bases, with 18 bases remaining between them. Looked up from germline, CDR1 is SQVTM and CDR2 is ANQGSEA. The CDR3 is CSVVGGRHGAYEQYF. CDR3 sequence (DNA): TGCAGCGTTGTGGGCGGCAGGCACGGAGCCTACGAGCAGTACTTC.

J is TRBJ2-3 and V is TRBV12-3 or TRBV12-4, with 12 bases identical to TRBD2. Germline trimming cut 7 bases from V and 4 bases from J; bases unmatched to any gene: 3. This CDR3 has 14 residues. In DNA form, the CDR3 reads TGTGCCAGCAACCTAGCGGGGGGGGCAGATACGCAGTATTTT. It is translated as CASNLAGGADTQYF.

This clonotype was recorded once. The CDR3 DNA is TGTGCCAGCAGCGTATCGGGGGGGCCAGGAGATACGCAGTATTTT. Protein product: CASSVSGGPGDTQYF. This sequence joins TRBV9 and TRBJ2-3; 8 bases align to TRBD2. The germline V gene has CDR1 SGDLS and CDR2 YYNGEE. CDR3 size: 15 residues. V shed 1 base and J 5 bases; nucleotides not matched to a gene: 6.

This clonotype was detected only a few times. The rearrangement uses TRBV10-2 and TRBJ2-3, with D perhaps matching TRBD2 (5 bases). The CDR3 has 14 residues. Trimming stripped 7 bases from V and 2 bases from J, with 13 bases between. The germline gives CDR1 WSHSY, CDR2 SAAADI. CDR3 bases: TGCGCCAGCACCCTGGACTGGTCCACAGATACGCAGTATTTT. Protein product: CASTLDWSTDTQYF.

The chain combines TRBV30 with TRBJ2-7, with D unclear. The CDR3 has 13 amino acids. V lost 7 bases and J lost 5, with 18 bases in between. CDR1 GTSNPN and CDR2 SVGIG come from the germline V gene (reference sequence). This CDR3 reads CASTDGSYHEQYF. In DNA, the CDR3 is TGTGCCTCAACGGACGGGTCCTACCACGAGCAGTACTTC.

The V call is TRBV5-5, the J call TRBJ2-1; D uncertain. V was clipped by 0 bases and J by 4 bases, with 11 bases between them. The CDR3 extends over 15 amino acids. Per the germline V gene, CDR1 is SGHKS and CDR2 is YYEKEE (reference sequence). As DNA, the CDR3 is TGTGCCAGCAGCTTGGTTAGGCCACCTTACAATGAGCAGTTCTTC. Translated, it gives CASSLVRPPYNEQFF. Full variable domain (rest looked up from reference TRBV5-5 and TRBJ2-1): DAGVTQSPTHLIKTRGQQVTLRCSPISGHKSVSWYQQVLGQGPQFIFQYYEKEERGRGNFPDRFSARQFPNYSSELNVNALLLGDSALYLCASSLVRPPYNEQFFGPGTRLTVL.

This clonotype was seen at least ten times. This sequence joins TRBV6-5 and TRBJ2-2; D might be TRBD1 (5 bases). This CDR3 is built from 15 residues. The germline V gene has CDR1 MNHEY and CDR2 SVGAGI. V was shortened by 2 bases and J by 1 base, with 8 bases between the two germline ends. CDR3 nucleotide sequence: TGTGCCAGCAGTTACGGGCAGGGGAACACCGGGGAGCTGTTTTTT. This codes for CASSYGQGNTGELFF.

This clonotype was detected ten times or more. The chain carries TRBV24-1 and TRBJ2-7; 9 nucleotides match TRBD2. Looked up from germline, CDR1 is KGHDR and CDR2 is SFDVKD. Trimming took 3 bases from V and 2 from J; bases not matched to a gene: 4. This CDR3 contains 15 residues. This CDR3 is CATSDAGGLAYEQYF. Here the CDR3 DNA reads TGTGCCACCAGTGATGCGGGAGGGCTCGCCTACGAGCAGTACTTC.

V is TRBV6-2 or TRBV6-3 and J is TRBJ2-3; 8 bases align to TRBD2. The CDR3 length is 16 residues. CDR1 is MNHEY and CDR2 is SVGEGT in the germline V gene. With 2 bases clipped from V and 3 bases from J, the junction kept 7 bases outside the gene matches. CDR3: CASSYVIAGRTDTQYF. DNA of the CDR3: TGTGCCAGCAGTTACGTTATAGCGGGAAGGACAGATACGCAGTATTTT.

This clonotype has ten or more counts. This chain links TRBV6-5 with TRBJ2-3; 9 positions match TRBD1. The CDR3 length is 16 residues. J was trimmed by 6 bases and V by 5 bases; bases with no gene match: 12. Germline loops: CDR1 MNHEY, CDR2 SVGAGI. CDR3 DNA sequence: TGTGCCAGCAGTCCAACCCCGGGACAGGGTATGGATACGCAGTATTTT. It specifies CASSPTPGQGMDTQYF.